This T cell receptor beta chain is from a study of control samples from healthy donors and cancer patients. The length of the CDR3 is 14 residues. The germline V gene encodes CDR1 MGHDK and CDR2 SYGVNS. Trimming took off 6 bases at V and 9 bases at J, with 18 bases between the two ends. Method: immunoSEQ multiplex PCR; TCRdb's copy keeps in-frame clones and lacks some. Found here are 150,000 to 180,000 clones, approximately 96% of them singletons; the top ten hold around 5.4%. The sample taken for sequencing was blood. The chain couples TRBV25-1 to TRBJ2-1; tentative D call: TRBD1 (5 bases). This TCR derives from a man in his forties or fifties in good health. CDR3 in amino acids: CASSNSNRRGEQFF. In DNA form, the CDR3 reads TGTGCCAGCAGCAATTCTAACCGAAGGGGTGAGCAGTTCTTC.